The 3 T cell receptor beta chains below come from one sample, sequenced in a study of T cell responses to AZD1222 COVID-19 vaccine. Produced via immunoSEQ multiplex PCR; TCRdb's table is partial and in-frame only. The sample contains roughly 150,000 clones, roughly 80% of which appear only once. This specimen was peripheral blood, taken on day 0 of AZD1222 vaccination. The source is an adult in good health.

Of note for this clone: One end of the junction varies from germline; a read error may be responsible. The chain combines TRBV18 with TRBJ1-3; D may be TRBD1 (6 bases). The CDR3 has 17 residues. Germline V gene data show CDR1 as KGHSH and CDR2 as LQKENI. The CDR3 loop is CASSPTRQAPSGDTIYF. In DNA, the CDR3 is TGTGCCAGCTCCCCCACCCGACAGGCTCCCTCTGGAGACACCATATATTTT.

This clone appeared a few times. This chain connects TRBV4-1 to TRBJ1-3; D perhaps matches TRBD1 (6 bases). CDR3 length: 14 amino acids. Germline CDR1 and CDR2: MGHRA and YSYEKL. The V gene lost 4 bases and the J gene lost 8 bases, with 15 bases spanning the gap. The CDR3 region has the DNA TGCGCCAGCAGCCTAGTGGGGGCGGCGGACACCATATATTTT. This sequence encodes CASSLVGAADTIYF.

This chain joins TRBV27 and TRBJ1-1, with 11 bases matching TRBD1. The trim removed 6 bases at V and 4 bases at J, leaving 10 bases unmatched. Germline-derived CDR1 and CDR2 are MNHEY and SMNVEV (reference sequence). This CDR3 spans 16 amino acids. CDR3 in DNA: TGTGCCAGCAGCCGCGCCGGGACAGGGGGTGTCACTGAAGCTTTCTTT. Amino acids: CASSRAGTGGVTEAFF.